This T cell receptor beta chain was sequenced in a study of Graves' ophthalmopathy and Graves' hyperthyroidism. Study conclusions and caveats: Stable hyperthyroidism and ophthalmopathy were told apart by a 13-signature model, which achieved 85% to 90% sensitivity and roughly 80% specificity.

Amplified TCR beta CDR3 regions were obtained using RNA transcripts as template. HTBI primers were employed in first-round RT-PCR, then a second-round multiplex PCR followed. From the multiplex PCR reads, TCRdb called clonotypes with MiXCR, one entry per CDR3 protein. The sample lists roughly 230,000 distinct CDR3 sequences, 20% to 25% occurring once. This CDR3 region has 11 residues. V dropped 6 bases and J dropped 8 bases, with 10 bases sitting between them. CDR1 is MNHEY, CDR2 SVGEGT, per germline. This clonotype was found many times. Antigen unknown. Sequences were obtained from peripheral blood. The gene calls are TRBV6-2 or TRBV6-3 and TRBJ1-2; no reliable D call. This clonotype originated in a woman aged 45 to 65 with Graves' ophthalmopathy. The CDR3 bases are TGTGCCAGCAGGATCACGGAGGGCTACACCTTC. Translation gives CASRITEGYTF.